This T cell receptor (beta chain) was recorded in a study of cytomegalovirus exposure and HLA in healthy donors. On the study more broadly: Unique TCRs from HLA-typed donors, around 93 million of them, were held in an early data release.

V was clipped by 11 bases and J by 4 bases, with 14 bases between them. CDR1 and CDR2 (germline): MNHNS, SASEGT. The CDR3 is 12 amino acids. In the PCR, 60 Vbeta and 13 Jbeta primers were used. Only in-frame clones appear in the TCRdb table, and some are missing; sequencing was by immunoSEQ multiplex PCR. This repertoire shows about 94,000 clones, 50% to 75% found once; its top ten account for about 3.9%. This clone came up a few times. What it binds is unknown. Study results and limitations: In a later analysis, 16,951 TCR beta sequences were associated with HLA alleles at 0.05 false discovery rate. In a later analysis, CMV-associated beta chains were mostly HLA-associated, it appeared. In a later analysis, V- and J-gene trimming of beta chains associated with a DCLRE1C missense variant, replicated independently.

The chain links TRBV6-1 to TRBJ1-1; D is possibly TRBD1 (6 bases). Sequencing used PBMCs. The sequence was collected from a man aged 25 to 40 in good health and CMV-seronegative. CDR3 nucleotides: TGTGCCGCCCGGAGGGGGGGCACTGAAGCTTTCTTT. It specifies CAARRGGTEAFF.